Sequencing of this T cell receptor (beta chain) was carried out in a study of T cell repertoires in ileal Crohn's disease (dated by TCRdb to between 2017 and 2020). A note on the overall study: The median duration of disease was approximately 7.9 years, and at the time of surgery around 40% of patients were active smokers. Every patient underwent surgery because of a complication, which was stricturing disease in around 60% and penetrating disease in roughly 40%. Roughly half of the patients were given postoperative therapy, with about a dozen receiving thiopurines and roughly 20 receiving anti-TNF agents. TCR repertoire analysis was done in 57 Crohn's disease patients from a prospective multicentre cohort. Running in parallel with the study was a multicentre cohort set up to find predictors of early endoscopic recurrence following ileocolonic resection. Endoscopic postoperative recurrence was defined as a Rutgeerts score above i0. A total of some 170 mucosal samples from 57 patients were sequenced, with samples obtained at several locations on the surgical specimen and at postoperative endoscopy.

V loses 3 bases at its end and J loses 6 bases; junction bases beyond the gene matches: 11. CDR1 SQVTM and CDR2 ANQGSEA were looked up in the germline V gene. The CDR3 measures 16 amino acids from cysteine to phenylalanine. The kept DNA is CDR3 alone, 48 bases in frame from the first base. For commercial TCRB immunosequencing, five hundred nanograms of biopsy DNA were submitted for each sample. A two-step, amplification bias-controlled multiplex PCR was used by Adaptive Biotechnology to amplify CDR3 regions from genomic DNA. The first PCR used primers for every V and J gene segment; the second PCR added barcodes and Illumina adapters. CDR3 libraries were sequenced on an Illumina instrument. The paper's data handling went like this. Analysis combined the vendor-provided pipelines with custom analysis of raw data in R/Bioconductor under R version 3.3.0. Clonality, which ranges from 0 to 1, was calculated as the inverse of the normalised Shannon entropy across all productive clones. High-frequency clones were defined as the share of the repertoire taken up by the top 100 clones, keeping only clones that passed a 95% confidence test. Overlap between samples was measured with the Morisita-Horn index, while repertoire diversity was measured with the Simpson index. TCRdb carries this immuneACCESS record with in-frame sequences only. Its versions omit some clonotypes, under half of them owing to an unresolved V gene in the studies checked, with the rest unexplained. The DNA was the basis for D and trimming; V, J and clone size are from that table. The sample records about 14,000 clones, roughly 80% of which are singletons. The ten largest account for roughly 6.2% of the sample.

The research as a whole found: Higher percentages of high-frequency clones at the time of surgery were linked to endoscopic recurrence, and every patient with clonality above 26.8% (18/57) had recurrence. Only a subgroup of patients, of unstated size, had their mucosal CD4 and CD8 T cells sorted and sequenced. Sorted CD8 T cells carried more high-frequency clones than CD4 T cells, suggesting mucosal expansions were mainly CD8. A significantly higher proportion of clonal expansions was observed in active smokers at surgery than in non-smokers (roughly 27% vs 19%, p=0.02).

On this clone: The antigen this receptor binds is unknown. No clone much larger than this one lies a single base away; base qualities are absent.

Adults with ileal or ileocolonic Crohn's disease and an indication for ileocolonic resection were eligible for inclusion. Before DNA extraction, whole ileal mucosal biopsies were kept frozen at -80 degrees C. A TRizol-based method was used to extract genomic DNA from the frozen whole biopsies, and the DNA was quantified with a NanoDrop 2000 spectrophotometer. This receptor was identified in an adult with Crohn's disease. The chain is assembled from TRBV29-1 and TRBJ2-3, and TRBD1 aligns with 11 junction nucleotides. The sample comprised ileal tissue. The sequenced DNA: TGCAGCGTTGACGGGACAGGGGGTTTGGGAAGGGATACGCAGTATTTT. The resulting protein is CSVDGTGGLGRDTQYF.